Sequencing of this TCR beta chain was carried out in a study of radiation and T cells in renal cell carcinoma (dated by TCRdb to about 2020). Looking at the study overall: TCR beta sequencing covered approximately 51 samples in total, comprising 25 or so tumors and some 27 peripheral blood samples. A total of about 4 million unique CDR3 nucleotide sequences, encoding 2.5 million to 3 million unique CDR3 amino acid sequences, were found across all 50 or so samples. The last blood draw occurred 4 weeks after radiation, at the same time as nephrectomy.

Following the manufacturer's recommendations, the immunoSEQ kit was used to generate TCR beta libraries from genomic DNA. To prepare the libraries, a first multiplex PCR with proprietary primers was run, followed by a second PCR that added unique barcodes, and a bead cleanup was done after each round. Each sample batch included a kit-provided positive control reaction and a negative control reaction. The final libraries underwent checking on an Agilent 4200 TapeStation D1000 ScreenTape, volumetric pooling, and quantification by qPCR. Sequencing ran on an Illumina NextSeq500 with a MidOutput 150-cycle cartridge, using 156 Read1 and 15 Index1 cycles with kit custom primers. The pooled library was loaded at around 1 pM with approximately 20% PhiX control spiked in. On the authors' methods: Vendor-processed data were analyzed in R, with a clonotype defined as all T cells sharing the same CDR3 nucleotide sequence. For clone abundance analyses, frequencies were normalized to the 10,000 most abundant clones in each sample. Public T cell clones, which averaged fewer than five per sample, were excluded before analysis. Tumor-enriched clonotypes and baseline blood-enriched clonotypes were defined as those with an abundance difference of at least 32-fold between compartments. A beta-binomial differential abundance model was used to identify clonotypes that expanded or contracted between blood time points. Tumor-blood repertoire similarity was measured with the Baroni-Urbani and Buser coefficient, and group comparisons used two-tailed Wilcoxon tests in R. TCRdb carries this immuneACCESS record with in-frame sequences only. Its versions omit some clonotypes, under half of them owing to an unresolved V gene in the studies checked, with the rest unexplained. V, J and clone size are taken as reported in that table, and D and trimming were inferred from the DNA itself. The table for this sample lists approximately 31,000 clones; about 85% of them were counted only once. Of the sample, around a third falls within the top ten clones.

As for this clone: The antigen it binds to is not known. No base quality information exists; no much larger clone differs at one position.

General findings and caveats noted by the study authors: Changes in the blood repertoire were not tracked past 4 weeks after treatment. With a single-armed trial design, the study had no way to address how radiation dose or scheduling affects the TCR repertoire. Because pretreatment tumor biopsies were not available, the study could not determine whether clonotypes were already present within the tumor at baseline. In blood, the top tumor clonotypes increased from baseline to 2 weeks after radiation and then shrank by 4 weeks, which suggests a temporary expansion of tumor-resident clones.

This sample's time point label indicates: blood 4 weeks post-SBRT, at nephrectomy. This specimen's treatment or condition label, per the study, means: 15 Gy SBRT to primary tumor, nephrectomy 4 weeks later. The samples were obtained from a clinical trial, where primary renal cell carcinomas were treated with 15 Gy stereotactic body radiation therapy and then removed by nephrectomy 4 weeks afterward. To follow tumor-enriched clonotypes, peripheral blood was collected serially from radiation-treated patients at baseline and again at 2 weeks and 4 weeks after SBRT. Renal cell carcinoma with clear cell pathology was present in all patients. The QIAamp DNA Blood Mini Kit (Qiagen) was used to prepare genomic DNA for TCR sequencing. Only samples passing all quality control checks were included in the analyses. A distance of 18 bases separates the germline ends of V and J, which lose 6 bases and 4 bases respectively. Including cysteine and phenylalanine, the CDR3 has 16 amino acids. The sequence is cut down to CDR3 DNA, 48 bases in frame from base 1. The germline V gene yields SNHLY for CDR1 and FYNNEI for CDR2.

The sample was blood, taken from a patient whose treatment included radiotherapy and nephrectomy. This chain joins TRBV2 to TRBJ2-2; D gene: possibly TRBD2, on 5 matching bases. The sequence was obtained from a man aged 60 to 69 with renal cell carcinoma. The CDR3 region has the sequence CASSENSAVLTGELFF. The DNA sequence reads TGTGCCAGCAGCGAAAACTCAGCGGTCCTCACCGGGGAGCTGTTTTTT.